These 30 T cell receptor beta chains originate from one sample sequenced in a study of cytomegalovirus exposure and HLA in healthy donors (dated by TCRdb to 2015 to 2018). To prepare the library, the immunoSEQ multiplex PCR assay was applied. A mixture of 60 forward primers for TCR Vbeta segments and 13 reverse primers for TCR Jbeta segments was used in the multiplex PCR. Sourced from immuneACCESS, this table was stored by TCRdb with only in-frame sequences that have V and J called. A share of the clones is absent; for the studies checked, an unresolved V gene accounts for under half, and the remainder has no known explanation. Across this sample there are 110,000 to 150,000 clones, with roughly 75% seen only once. The top ten clonotypes cover approximately 7% of the sample. Sample: PBMCs. The receptors were sampled from a man in his forties in good health and CMV-seropositive.

This sequence joins TRBV5-8 and TRBJ2-7; the D gene is possibly TRBD2 (5 bases). Trimming removed 5 bases at V and 4 bases at J, with 10 bases between. The CDR3 sequence is 12 residues long. The V gene's germline CDR1 is SGHTS and CDR2 YDEGEE. Here the CDR3 reads CASRSPGYEQYF. The CDR3 nucleotides read TGTGCCAGCAGATCCCCGGGGTACGAGCAGTACTTC.

The chain couples TRBV7-9 to TRBJ2-7, with D uncertain. V was pared by 5 bases and J by 2 bases, with 19 bases between. The germline gives CDR1 SEHNR, CDR2 FQNEAQ (reference sequence). The CDR3 is 16 residues long. The DNA of the CDR3 is TGTGCCAGCAGCAACACTAATGCCCTGACTCCCTACGAGCAGTACTTC. Protein product: CASSNTNALTPYEQYF.

The CDR3 spells CASSYRGTGVIHEQYF. CDR3 bases: TGTGCCAGCAGTTACCGGGGGACAGGGGTAATCCACGAGCAGTACTTC. The V gene is TRBV6-5, the J gene TRBJ2-7; 10 nucleotides line up with TRBD1. The length of the CDR3 is 16 residues. Germline CDR1 and CDR2: MNHEY and SVGAGI. V lost 2 bases and J lost 5; bases outside the gene matches: 9.

The chain uses TRBV6-6 and TRBJ1-4; D call uncertain. The CDR3 covers 15 residues. Between the trimmed V and J ends, which lost 6 bases and 0 bases, there was a span of 11 bases. CDR1 MNHNY and CDR2 SVGAGI come from the germline V gene (reference sequence). CDR3 region: CASRKDGTTNEKLFF. The CDR3 bases are TGTGCCAGCAGAAAGGACGGGACAACTAATGAAAAACTGTTTTTT.

The rearrangement uses TRBV4-2 and TRBJ2-7, with 9 nucleotides matching TRBD2. The CDR3 has 16 residues. The V and J ends lost 0 bases and 4 bases, in that order; junction bases with no gene match: 7. Germline CDR1 is LGHNA and CDR2 is YNFKEQ. The DNA for the CDR3 is TGTGCCAGCAGCCAAGAAGCTAGCGGGGACAGATACGAGCAGTACTTC. It translates to CASSQEASGDRYEQYF.

As DNA, the CDR3 is TGCGCCAGCAGCCAAGAGATGCAACGACTTGCTCCCCGTAACCAAAAACTGTTTTTT. Protein: CASSQEMQRLAPRNQKLFF. The genes are TRBV4-1 and TRBJ1-4; D gene ambiguous. V lost 0 bases, J lost 9 bases, and 26 bases lay in between. Looked up from germline, CDR1 is MGHRA and CDR2 is YSYEKL. The CDR3 covers 19 residues.

The chain links TRBV6-5 to TRBJ2-1; 8 bases agree with TRBD1. The CDR3 contains 12 residues. The junction had 2 bases not matched to a gene; V was cut back by 6 bases and J by 7 bases. Germline CDR1 and CDR2: MNHEY and SVGAGI. For the CDR3, the DNA is TGTGCCAGCAGCTGGACAGGGAATGAGCAGTTCTTC. Protein: CASSWTGNEQFF.

The chain recombines TRBV4-1 with TRBJ2-7, with 11 bases aligning to TRBD1. The CDR3 extends over 15 amino acids. With 4 bases clipped from V and 1 base from J, the junction kept 3 bases outside the gene matches. CDR1 and CDR2 from the germline V gene are MGHRA and YSYEKL. CDR3 nucleotides: TGCGCCAGCAGCCGCGGGACAGGGGGTTCCTACGAGCAGTACTTC. Translation: CASSRGTGGSYEQYF.

This sequence joins TRBV11-3 and TRBJ1-2; D might be TRBD1 (6 bases). The V end lost 6 bases, the J end lost 8 bases, and 13 bases lay between the germline ends. The CDR3 totals 12 residues. Germline CDR1 and CDR2: SGHNT and YENEEA. This CDR3 is CASSHQQGGYTF. The CDR3 region has the DNA TGTGCCAGCAGTCATCAACAGGGAGGCTACACCTTC.

V gene TRBV27 combines with J gene TRBJ1-5; D unclear. The V end lost 5 bases, the J end lost 3 bases, and 20 bases lay between the germline ends. CDR1 MNHEY and CDR2 SMNVEV come from the germline V gene (reference sequence). There are 17 residues in the CDR3. The chain's CDR3 is CASSPPLIEGLNQPQHF. DNA of the CDR3: TGTGCCAGCAGTCCTCCTCTGATCGAAGGACTCAATCAGCCCCAGCATTTT.

V usage is TRBV2 and J usage is TRBJ2-1; maybe TRBD2 (5 bases). Germline V gives CDR1 SNHLY, CDR2 FYNNEI. This CDR3 region has 14 residues. V was cut by 3 bases and J by 5 bases, with 11 bases left in between. The CDR3 nucleotides read TGTGCCAGCAGTGATCGGGGAGTCAACAATGAGCAGTTCTTC. This translates into CASSDRGVNNEQFF.

This clone was detected only a few times. CDR3: CASGTGLGNQPQHF. The DNA of the CDR3 is TGTGCCAGCGGGACAGGTCTAGGCAATCAGCCCCAGCATTTT. The J gene is TRBJ1-5, the V gene TRBV2; the match to TRBD1 covers 8 bases. In germline, CDR1 is SNHLY, CDR2 FYNNEI. There are 14 residues in the CDR3. Trimming at V came to 8 bases and at J to 2 bases, leaving 5 bases not matched to a gene.

The genes are TRBV30 and TRBJ1-2, with D perhaps TRBD1 (5 bases). Germline-derived CDR1 and CDR2 are GTSNPN and SVGIG (reference sequence). The CDR3 has 13 amino acids. Trimming took off 5 bases at V and 8 bases at J, with 18 bases between the two ends. The CDR3 is CAWDRQLGLGYTF. In DNA form, the CDR3 reads TGTGCCTGGGACCGACAGTTGGGGCTAGGCTACACCTTC.

The genes are TRBV6-5 and TRBJ1-1; weak D call: TRBD1 (6 bases). The CDR3 is made up of 14 amino acids. V was shortened by 7 bases and J by 1 base, with 13 bases between the two germline ends. CDR1 MNHEY and CDR2 SVGAGI come from the germline V gene. The CDR3 loop reads CASIPRGQNTEAFF. The CDR3, as DNA: TGTGCCAGCATTCCCAGGGGCCAGAACACTGAAGCTTTCTTT.

This clone was detected a few times. The J gene is TRBJ2-7, the V gene TRBV4-3; D is possibly TRBD1 (5 bases). The CDR3 runs 15 residues. Trimming removed 1 base from V and 3 bases from J, with 13 bases in between. The germline V gene has CDR1 LGHNA and CDR2 YSLEER. CDR3 DNA sequence: TGCGCCAGCAGCCAAGGTCCAGGGTCCCTCTACGAGCAGTACTTC. This translates into CASSQGPGSLYEQYF.

This chain links TRBV2 with TRBJ2-3, with 8 bases matching TRBD2. CDR3 size: 14 residues. CDR1 is SNHLY and CDR2 is FYNNEI in the germline V gene. Trimming removed 6 bases from V and 4 bases from J; junction bases left unmatched: 6. In DNA form, the CDR3 reads TGTGCCAGCAGCCCGGTCGGGGGGGCAGATACGCAGTATTTT. Amino acids: CASSPVGGADTQYF.

In DNA, the CDR3 is TGCAGCGTTCGTGCAGATACGCAGTATTTT. It codes for CSVRADTQYF. The chain has TRBV29-1 and TRBJ2-3; D unclear. This CDR3 contains 10 residues. V shed 5 bases and J shed 4 bases, with 4 bases lying between them. Germline V gene sequence: CDR1 SQVTM, CDR2 ANQGSEA.

The chain is built from TRBV5-4 and TRBJ2-3; 7 bases line up with TRBD2. Germline V gene sequence: CDR1 SGHNT, CDR2 YYREEE (reference sequence). This CDR3 is 19 amino acids long. V was pared by 0 bases and J by 0 bases, with 13 bases of the junction left unmatched. This CDR3 reads CASSLDRPGPRGSTDTQYF. The CDR3 DNA sequence: TGTGCCAGCAGCTTGGACAGGCCGGGTCCGCGGGGGAGCACAGATACGCAGTATTTT.

The chain uses TRBV28 and TRBJ2-2; 9 nucleotides agree with TRBD2. This CDR3 is 15 amino acids long. J gave up 5 bases and V 4 bases, and 5 bases lay outside the gene matches. The V gene's germline CDR1 is MDHEN and CDR2 SYDVKM. CDR3 amino acids: CASSWERGATGELFF. DNA of the CDR3: TGTGCCAGCAGTTGGGAGCGGGGGGCGACCGGGGAGCTGTTTTTT.

This sequence joins TRBV28 and TRBJ1-5, with 7 bases matching TRBD1. CDR3 size: 15 residues. Looked up from germline, CDR1 is MDHEN and CDR2 is SYDVKM. The V and J ends lost 5 bases and 3 bases, in that order; junction bases with no gene match: 7. CDR3 coding DNA: TGTGCCAGCAGTCCCCCCGGGACAGCCAATCAGCCCCAGCATTTT. Translation gives CASSPPGTANQPQHF.

The chain employs TRBV15 and TRBJ2-2; 7 bases fit TRBD2. J was trimmed by 3 bases and V by 4 bases; bases with no gene match: 5. The CDR3 totals 15 residues. The germline V gene encodes CDR1 LNHNV and CDR2 YYDKDF (reference sequence). The CDR3 sequence: CATSKGLADTGELFF. CDR3 nucleotide sequence: TGTGCCACCAGCAAGGGGCTAGCGGACACCGGGGAGCTGTTTTTT.

J is TRBJ2-7 and V is TRBV4-2, with 9 bases aligning to TRBD1. The V segment lost 3 bases and the J segment 6 bases; nucleotides outside the gene matches: 9. CDR3 length: 15 amino acids. Germline CDR1 LGHNA, CDR2 YNFKEQ. The chain's CDR3 is CASSQLRDRVAEQYF. CDR3 bases: TGTGCCAGCAGCCAGCTCCGGGACAGGGTTGCCGAGCAGTACTTC.

This clone was recorded once. V gene TRBV18 combines with J gene TRBJ1-1; D is possibly TRBD1 (5 bases). CDR3 length: 17 amino acids. Germline lookup yields CDR1 KGHSH and CDR2 LQKENI. V was cut by 0 bases and J by 6 bases, with 20 bases left in between. In DNA, the CDR3 is TGTGCCAGCTCACCACCGAGGGGACTCCCTCGGTCCGCTGAAGCTTTCTTT. It specifies CASSPPRGLPRSAEAFF.

This clone was observed once. The V call is TRBV7-6, the J call TRBJ2-7; D possibly corresponds to TRBD2 (5 bases). Germline-derived CDR1 and CDR2 are SGHVS and FNYEAQ. The CDR3 consists of 13 residues. The V and J ends lost 1 base and 3 bases respectively, with 7 bases between them. As DNA, the CDR3 is TGTGCCAGCAGCTTAGTCGGAGGCTACGAGCAGTACTTC. This codes for CASSLVGGYEQYF.

This chain connects TRBV7-9 to TRBJ2-1, with 8 nucleotides matching TRBD1. Germline loops: CDR1 SEHNR, CDR2 FQNEAQ (reference sequence). Unmatched junction bases numbered 2, after V lost 4 bases and J lost 6 bases. This CDR3 comprises 13 residues. The CDR3 DNA reads as TGTGCCAGCAGCTCCCAGGGGGCCAATGAGCAGTTCTTC. It is translated as CASSSQGANEQFF.

This clone has a single count. V and J are TRBV28 and TRBJ2-7, with TRBD1 matching over 8 bases. Germline CDR1 is MDHEN and CDR2 is SYDVKM. This CDR3 contains 14 residues. V shed 10 bases, J shed 5 bases, and the junction held 13 bases outside the gene matches. As DNA, the CDR3 is TGTGCCACGGTCGGGACAGGTGGGGACCACGAGCAGTACTTC. This encodes CATVGTGGDHEQYF.

This clone came up once. The genes are TRBV19 and TRBJ2-7, with D perhaps TRBD1 (6 bases). CDR1 and CDR2 from the germline V gene are LNHDA and SQIVND (reference sequence). The CDR3 loop spans 14 amino acids. Deletions cut 4 bases from V and 3 bases from J, with 13 bases between. CDR3 sequence reads: CASSTRQAGYEQYF. The CDR3 region has the DNA TGTGCCAGTAGTACTCGACAGGCCGGCTACGAGCAGTACTTC.

The V gene is TRBV27, the J gene TRBJ2-1; TRBD2 is a possible D gene (7 bases). V lost 2 bases and J lost 5, with 13 bases in between. Germline lookup yields CDR1 MNHEY and CDR2 SMNVEV (reference sequence). The CDR3 extends over 15 amino acids. The CDR3 coding sequence is TGTGCCAGCAGTTTAGGGCGGGGGCTTAACAATGAGCAGTTCTTC. Translation: CASSLGRGLNNEQFF.

The CDR3: CASSGRGNYGYTF. In DNA form, the CDR3 reads TGTGCCAGCAGCGGGCGGGGGAACTATGGCTACACCTTC. V gene TRBV5-6 combines with J gene TRBJ1-2, with D possibly being TRBD1 (5 bases). The CDR3 is 13 amino acids. V lost 4 bases, J lost 2 bases, and 9 bases lay in between. Germline assignment: CDR1 SGHDT and CDR2 YYEEEE.

The V call is TRBV4-2, the J call TRBJ2-2, with D unclear. The CDR3 contains 15 residues. V was shortened by 7 bases and J by 4 bases, with 16 bases between the two germline ends. The germline V gene has CDR1 LGHNA and CDR2 YNFKEQ. CDR3 sequence: CASTRQALGTGELFF. The CDR3 coding sequence is TGTGCCAGCACACGGCAGGCCCTGGGCACCGGGGAGCTGTTTTTT.